These T cell receptor beta chains were read from a single sample in a study of radiotherapy plus CTLA-4 blockade in lung cancer. Produced via immunoSEQ multiplex PCR; TCRdb's table is partial and in-frame only. The table lists 85,000 to 90,000 clones, less than 80% of them singletons. The sample was peripheral blood, taken from a patient treated with radiotherapy plus ipilimumab. These receptors all stem from a human donor with non-small cell lung cancer that progressed on radiotherapy plus ipilimumab. Both conserved end residues are part of each CDR3. The D gene is left open where the match is weak. A row's size may be missing; if present it is once, few, many or a size class.

TRBV9	NA	TRBD2	TRBJ2-3	CASSASIAGGGSTDTQYF	TGTGCCAGCAGCGCGTCCATAGCGGGAGGGGGCAGCACAGATACGCAGTATTTT
TRBV30	NA	NA	TRBJ1-6	CAWTMDDNSPLHF	TGTGCCTGGACAATGGACGATAATTCACCCCTCCACTTT
TRBV19	NA	NA	TRBJ2-7	CASSSSPGNEQYF	TGTGCCAGTAGTTCGTCCCCCGGGAACGAGCAGTACTTC
TRBV19	NA	TRBD1	TRBJ2-5	CASTQGAHETQYF	TGTGCCAGTACCCAGGGGGCACACGAGACCCAGTACTTC
TRBV18	NA	NA	TRBJ1-5	CASSPSGRGMSNQPQHF	TGTGCCAGCTCACCTAGCGGACGGGGTATGAGCAATCAGCCCCAGCATTTT
TRBV18	few	NA	TRBJ2-2	CASSPLTALNTGELFF	TGTGCCAGCTCACCTTTAACGGCATTGAACACCGGGGAGCTGTTTTTT
TRBV7-2	NA	TRBD2	TRBJ2-3	CASSLTSGRSGDTQYF	TGTGCCAGCAGCTTAACCAGCGGGAGGTCGGGAGATACGCAGTATTTT
TRBV6-5	NA	NA	TRBJ2-5	CASSPLLGSSETQYF	TGTGCCAGCAGTCCTTTACTAGGGTCCTCGGAGACCCAGTACTTC
TRBV6-5	NA	NA	TRBJ1-1	CASSLRTLTMNTEAFF	TGTGCCAGCAGTTTAAGGACTCTTACCATGAACACTGAAGCTTTCTTT
TRBV18	NA	TRBD2	TRBJ2-1	CASSPAAGAGNEQFF	TGTGCCAGCTCACCCGCTGCGGGAGCGGGTAATGAGCAGTTCTTC
TRBV7-9	NA	TRBD2	TRBJ2-3	CASSPIPSGDNTDTQYF	TGTGCCAGCAGCCCGATTCCTAGCGGGGATAACACAGATACGCAGTATTTT
TRBV28	NA	NA	TRBJ2-7	CASSFGDRSYEQYF	TGTGCCAGCAGTTTTGGAGACAGATCCTACGAGCAGTACTTC
TRBV7-6	once	NA	TRBJ2-7	CASSLEAGYEQYF	TGTGCCAGCAGCTTAGAGGCGGGCTACGAGCAGTACTTC
TRBV6-6	few	TRBD2	TRBJ2-3	CASRLGLAPFTDTQYF	TGTGCCAGCAGATTGGGACTAGCGCCCTTCACAGATACGCAGTATTTT
TRBV25-1	NA	TRBD1	TRBJ1-3	CASSGQVPGNTIYF	TGTGCCAGCAGCGGACAGGTGCCTGGAAACACCATATATTTT
TRBV15	NA	NA	TRBJ2-3	CATSRDQGDTQYF	TGTGCCACCAGCAGGGACCAGGGAGATACGCAGTATTTT
TRBV27	NA	NA	TRBJ2-7	CASSAVRTAVGVYEQYF	TGTGCCAGCAGTGCTGTAAGGACGGCGGTTGGGGTCTACGAGCAGTACTTC